The next 15 T cell receptor beta chains were all read from a single sample in a study of blood T cell repertoires in COVID-19. Only in-frame clones appear in the TCRdb table, and some are missing; sequencing was by immunoSEQ multiplex PCR. The table includes over 250,000 clones, about 91% detected once. Sequences were obtained from PBMCs or T cells enriched from blood (not recorded which). Every receptor here comes from a woman aged 18-29 years who had recovered from COVID-19.

The CDR3 loop is CASSVEAGGGYTF. Written as DNA, the CDR3 is TGTGCCAGCAGCGTAGAGGCAGGGGGTGGCTACACCTTC. The chain has TRBV9 and TRBJ1-2, with 7 nucleotides matching TRBD1. After removal of 0 bases from V and 7 bases from J, the junction contained 3 bases not matched to a gene. CDR1 is SGDLS, CDR2 YYNGEE, per germline. This CDR3 region has 13 residues. Full variable domain (outside the CDR3, taken from reference TRBV9 and TRBJ1-2): DSGVTQTPKHLITATGQRVTLRCSPRSGDLSVYWYQQSLDQGLQFLIQYYNGEERAKGNILERFSAQQFPDLHSELNLSSLELGDSALYFCASSVEAGGGYTFGSGTRLTVV.

This clone was seen a single time. The rearrangement uses TRBV18 and TRBJ1-2, with D perhaps matching TRBD1 (5 bases). The CDR3 has 16 residues. Trimming shortened V by 5 bases and J by 3 bases, and 19 bases separated the two germline ends. Germline V gene data show CDR1 as KGHSH and CDR2 as LQKENI. CDR3 DNA sequence: TGTGCCAGCTCATCAACAGGCGGAATGCCTTACTATGGCTACACCTTC. It specifies CASSSTGGMPYYGYTF.

The rearrangement links TRBV7-2 to TRBJ1-2, with TRBD1 identical over 8 bases. CDR1 is SGHTA and CDR2 is FQGNSA in the germline V gene. V shed 5 bases and J 5 bases; nucleotides not matched to a gene: 7. The CDR3 runs 14 residues. The CDR3 bases are TGTGCCAGCAGCGCGGGACAGGCCTTTTATGGCTACACCTTC. Protein product: CASSAGQAFYGYTF.

J is TRBJ1-5 and V is TRBV19; D remains ambiguous. Germline V lookup: CDR1 LNHDA, CDR2 SQIVND (reference sequence). V was pared by 3 bases and J by 5 bases, with 8 bases between. The CDR3 has 13 amino acids. CDR3 DNA: TGTGCCAGTAGTATTAGTCGGTATCAGCCCCAGCATTTT. Its translation is CASSISRYQPQHF.

V and J are TRBV11-3 and TRBJ2-5; 7 nucleotides match TRBD1. The CDR3 spans 14 residues. V was pared by 5 bases and J by 2 bases, with 5 bases of the junction left unmatched. Germline V gene data show CDR1 as SGHNT and CDR2 as YENEEA. The CDR3 DNA follows: TGTGCCAGCAGCGTAAGGGACAGTCAAGAGACCCAGTACTTC. This sequence encodes CASSVRDSQETQYF.

The chain uses TRBV5-1 and TRBJ2-4; possible D gene TRBD2, 5 bases. Germline V CDR1 and CDR2: SGHRS, YFSETQ. V lost 2 bases to trimming and J lost 7 bases, with 13 bases between them. The CDR3 sequence is 14 residues long. CDR3 coding DNA: TGCGCCAGCAGCTTCGGACTCCTGGAGAACATTCAGTACTTC. Its translation: CASSFGLLENIQYF.

The rearrangement uses TRBV3-1 (or the pseudogene TRBV3-2) and TRBJ2-1, with a weak D call TRBD2 (5 bases). V lost 1 base and J lost 4, with 14 bases in between. Germline V CDR1 and CDR2: LGHDT, YNNKEL (reference sequence). CDR3 length: 16 amino acids. The CDR3 spells CASSQGGFLAYNEQFF. The CDR3 coding sequence is TGTGCCAGCAGCCAAGGCGGGTTCTTGGCGTACAATGAGCAGTTCTTC.

The V and J genes are TRBV19 and TRBJ2-1; 7 nucleotides line up with TRBD2. This CDR3 comprises 12 residues. V was clipped by 10 bases and J by 4 bases; unmatched bases: 4. Germline V lookup: CDR1 LNHDA, CDR2 SQIVND (reference sequence). The CDR3 loop reads CATAGVYNEQFF. The CDR3 nucleotides are TGTGCCACCGCGGGAGTTTACAATGAGCAGTTCTTC.

This clone was seen more than once but under ten times. This chain connects TRBV12-3 or TRBV12-4 to TRBJ1-2, with TRBD1 identical over 8 bases. Trimming took 7 bases from V and 7 from J; bases not matched to a gene: 8. This CDR3 is built from 13 residues. CDR3 in DNA: TGTGCCAGCACCAGGACAGGGCAAGGTGGCTACACCTTC. Encoded protein: CASTRTGQGGYTF.

Here the CDR3 DNA reads TGTGCCAGCAGCAAAACAGGAGTTGGAGCGGGAGTTCCCGGGGAGCTGTTTTTT. Protein product: CASSKTGVGAGVPGELFF. J is TRBJ2-2 and V is TRBV21-1; the table's D call of TRBD2 was not tested on the DNA. TRBV21-1 is a listed pseudogene. The CDR3 totals 18 residues.

The chain couples TRBV5-1 to TRBJ1-1; D unresolved. The CDR3 is 15 residues long. Trimming removed 0 bases from V and 3 bases from J, with 12 bases in between. In germline, CDR1 is SGHRS, CDR2 YFSETQ. This chain's CDR3 is CASSLVGREDTEAFF. DNA for the CDR3: TGCGCCAGCAGCTTGGTGGGAAGGGAGGACACTGAAGCTTTCTTT. The full variable domain, in which reference TRBV5-1 and TRBJ1-1 provide the parts outside the CDR3, is KAGVTQTPRYLIKTRGQQVTLSCSPISGHRSVSWYQQTPGQGLQFLFEYFSETQRNKGNFPGRFSGRQFSNSRSEMNVSTLELGDSALYLCASSLVGREDTEAFFGQGTRLTVV.

The V gene is TRBV12-3 or TRBV12-4, the J gene TRBJ1-2; 7 bases fit TRBD1. Trimming at V came to 5 bases and at J to 8 bases, leaving 5 bases not matched to a gene. The CDR3 loop spans 12 amino acids. In DNA, the CDR3 is TGTGCCAGCAGTCCCGACAGGGACGGCTACACCTTC. Translation: CASSPDRDGYTF.

The chain joins TRBV30 to TRBJ2-2; tentative D call: TRBD1 (5 bases). V lost 4 bases, J lost 3 bases, and 12 bases lay in between. Germline V gives CDR1 GTSNPN, CDR2 SVGIG (reference sequence). The CDR3 contains 14 residues. The CDR3 coding sequence is TGTGCCTGGACCTACAGGCTGGACACCGGGGAGCTGTTTTTT. Amino acid sequence: CAWTYRLDTGELFF.

This rearrangement joins TRBV5-8 to TRBJ1-5; TRBD1 is a possible D gene (6 bases). This CDR3 has 15 amino acids. In germline, CDR1 is SGHTS, CDR2 YDEGEE. Trimming removed 4 bases at V and 3 bases at J, with 14 bases between. This CDR3 is CASSARQVLNQPQHF. CDR3 DNA: TGTGCCAGCAGCGCCCGACAGGTCCTCAATCAGCCCCAGCATTTT.

The rearrangement uses TRBV4-1 and TRBJ2-1, with 7 nucleotides matching TRBD2. CDR3 length: 14 residues. Germline loops: CDR1 MGHRA, CDR2 YSYEKL. The J segment lost 7 bases and the V segment lost 1 base, leaving 4 bases of the junction unmatched. CDR3 sequence reads: CASSQGLALNEQFF. CDR3 nucleotides: TGCGCCAGCAGCCAAGGACTAGCTTTGAATGAGCAGTTCTTC.